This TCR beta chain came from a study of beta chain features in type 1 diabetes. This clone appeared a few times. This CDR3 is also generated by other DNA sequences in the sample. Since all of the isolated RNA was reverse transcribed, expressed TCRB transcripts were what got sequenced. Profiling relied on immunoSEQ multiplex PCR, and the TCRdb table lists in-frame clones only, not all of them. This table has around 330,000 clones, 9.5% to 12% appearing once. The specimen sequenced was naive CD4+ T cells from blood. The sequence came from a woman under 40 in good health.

CDR3 in amino acids: CASSPRLADTDTQYF. The CDR3 coding sequence is TGTGCCAGCAGCCCACGCCTAGCGGACACAGATACGCAGTATTTT. The chain has TRBV7-9 and TRBJ2-3; TRBD2 matches 7 bases. From germline, CDR1 is SEHNR and CDR2 FQNEAQ (reference sequence). V trimming: 5 bases; J trimming: 2 bases; junction bases outside the gene matches: 7. The CDR3 length is 15 residues.